A single TCR beta chain is shown here with its context. No antigen is known for it. The data stem from a study of shared clonotypes between healthy human individuals. Across the whole study: Aged 18 to 49, the donors were two women and a few men. Findings and caveats of the study: The generation probabilities recorded for non-shared clonotypes fell below those of clonotypes shared by all four donors.

The DNA input per sorted-subset replicate PCR was roughly 180 ng, corresponding to around 30,000 T cell genomes. Data came from immunoSEQ multiplex PCR; TCRdb stores just in-frame clones and leaves some out. This table holds fewer than 800,000 clones, just over 90% found once. Only CD45RO-negative cells positively selected for CCR7 counted as naive CD8 cells, so terminally differentiated effector memory CD45RA+ cells were excluded. The sequence was collected from a man aged 30 to 45 in good health. The sample comprised naive CD8+ T cells sorted from blood.

The CDR3: CASSEAGLAGYEQFF. CDR3 bases: TGTGCCAGCAGTGAAGCGGGACTAGCGGGCTATGAGCAGTTCTTC. The chain recombines TRBV2 with TRBJ2-1; 12 bases line up with TRBD2. Germline values: CDR1 SNHLY, CDR2 FYNNEI. The CDR3 consists of 15 residues. The ends lost 0 bases at V and 8 bases at J; junction bases unmatched: 2.